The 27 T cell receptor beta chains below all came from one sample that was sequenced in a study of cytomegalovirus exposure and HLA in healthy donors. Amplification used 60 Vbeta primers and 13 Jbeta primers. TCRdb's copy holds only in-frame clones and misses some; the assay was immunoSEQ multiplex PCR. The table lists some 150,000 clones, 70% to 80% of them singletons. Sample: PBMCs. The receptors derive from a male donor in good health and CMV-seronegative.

CDR3 sequence: CASSRHSFAYNEQFF. The CDR3 nucleotides are TGTGCCAGCAGCCGACACAGTTTTGCCTACAATGAGCAGTTCTTC. This chain links TRBV7-8 with TRBJ2-1; D unresolved. Looked up from germline, CDR1 is SGHVS and CDR2 is FQNEAQ. Trimming took 5 bases from V and 2 from J, leaving 13 bases between them. The CDR3 has 15 residues.

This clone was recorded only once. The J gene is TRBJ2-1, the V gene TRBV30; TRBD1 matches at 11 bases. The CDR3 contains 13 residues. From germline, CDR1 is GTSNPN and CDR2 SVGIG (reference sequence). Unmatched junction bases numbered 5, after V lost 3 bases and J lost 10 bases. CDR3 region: CAWRRTGGGEQFF. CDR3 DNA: TGTGCCTGGAGACGGACAGGGGGCGGGGAGCAGTTCTTC.

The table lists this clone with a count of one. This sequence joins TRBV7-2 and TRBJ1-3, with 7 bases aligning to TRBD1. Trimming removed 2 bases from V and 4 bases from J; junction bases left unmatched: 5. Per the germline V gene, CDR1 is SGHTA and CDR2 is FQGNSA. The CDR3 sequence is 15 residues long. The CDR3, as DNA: TGTGCCAGCAGCTTATGGGGGACAGCCGGAAACACCATATATTTT. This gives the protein CASSLWGTAGNTIYF.

DNA of the CDR3: TGTGCCAGCAGTTTTGCGACAGCCAGCAATCAGCCCCAGCATTTT. Protein product: CASSFATASNQPQHF. V gene TRBV28 combines with J gene TRBJ1-5, with D maybe TRBD1 (5 bases). From germline, CDR1 is MDHEN and CDR2 SYDVKM. Trimming pared 3 bases from V and 1 base from J, leaving 10 bases between. This CDR3 region has 15 residues.

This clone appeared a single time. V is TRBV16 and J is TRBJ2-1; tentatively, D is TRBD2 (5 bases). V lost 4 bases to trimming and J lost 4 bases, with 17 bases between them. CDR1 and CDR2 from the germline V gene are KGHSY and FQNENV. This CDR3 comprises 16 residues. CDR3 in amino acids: CASSLLGVEPYNEQFF. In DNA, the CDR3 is TGTGCCAGCAGCCTTCTCGGGGTAGAGCCTTACAATGAGCAGTTCTTC.

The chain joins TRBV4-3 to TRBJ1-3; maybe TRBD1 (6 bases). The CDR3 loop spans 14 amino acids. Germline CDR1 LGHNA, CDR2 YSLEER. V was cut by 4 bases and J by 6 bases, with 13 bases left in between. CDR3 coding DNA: TGCGCCAGCAGCCCAGGGGTCGCTACAAACACCATATATTTT. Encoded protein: CASSPGVATNTIYF.

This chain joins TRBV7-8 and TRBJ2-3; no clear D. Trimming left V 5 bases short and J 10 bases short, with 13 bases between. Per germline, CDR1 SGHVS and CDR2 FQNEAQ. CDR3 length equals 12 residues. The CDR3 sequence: CASSPPWLAQYF. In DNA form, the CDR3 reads TGTGCCAGCAGCCCTCCATGGCTTGCGCAGTATTTT.

CDR3 DNA sequence: TGTGCCAGCAGCCTAGAGGGGATAGGTTCACCCCTCCACTTT. It is translated as CASSLEGIGSPLHF. The J gene is TRBJ1-6, the V gene TRBV7-9; possible D gene TRBD1, 5 bases. V was pared by 5 bases and J by 9 bases, with 14 bases between. Per germline, CDR1 SEHNR and CDR2 FQNEAQ (reference sequence). The CDR3 is made up of 14 amino acids.

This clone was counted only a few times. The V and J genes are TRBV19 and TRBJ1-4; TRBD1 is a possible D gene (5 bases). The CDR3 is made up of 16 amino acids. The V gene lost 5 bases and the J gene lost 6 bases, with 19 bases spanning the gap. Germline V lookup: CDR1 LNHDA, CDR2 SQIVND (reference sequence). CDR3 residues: CASSPTSGLNYEKLFF. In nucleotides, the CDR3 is TGTGCCAGTAGTCCCACCTCGGGACTTAACTATGAAAAACTGTTTTTT.

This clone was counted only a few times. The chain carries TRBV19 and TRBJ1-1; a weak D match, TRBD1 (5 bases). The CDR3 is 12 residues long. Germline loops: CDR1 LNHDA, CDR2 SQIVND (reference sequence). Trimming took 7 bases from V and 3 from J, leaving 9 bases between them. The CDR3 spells CASKGDYTEAFF. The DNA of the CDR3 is TGTGCCAGTAAAGGGGACTACACTGAAGCTTTCTTT.

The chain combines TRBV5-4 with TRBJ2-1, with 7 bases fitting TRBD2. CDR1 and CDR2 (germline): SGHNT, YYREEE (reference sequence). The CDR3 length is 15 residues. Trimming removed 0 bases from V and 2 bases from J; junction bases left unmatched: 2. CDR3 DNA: TGTGCCAGCAGCTTGGGACGGGGGGCCTACAATGAGCAGTTCTTC. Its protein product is CASSLGRGAYNEQFF.

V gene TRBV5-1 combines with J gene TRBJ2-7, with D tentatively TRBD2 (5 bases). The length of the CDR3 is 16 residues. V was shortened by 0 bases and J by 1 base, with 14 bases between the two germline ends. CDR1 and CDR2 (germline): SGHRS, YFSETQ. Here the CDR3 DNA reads TGCGCCAGCAGCTTGGGGACTCAGACGGGATCCTACGAGCAGTACTTC. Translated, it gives CASSLGTQTGSYEQYF.

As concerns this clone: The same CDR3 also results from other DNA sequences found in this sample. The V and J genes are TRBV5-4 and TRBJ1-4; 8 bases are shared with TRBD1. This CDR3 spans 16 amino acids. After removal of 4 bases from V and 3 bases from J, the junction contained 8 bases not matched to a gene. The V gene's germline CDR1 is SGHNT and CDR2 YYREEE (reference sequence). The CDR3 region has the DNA TGTGCCAGCAGCGTTGACACAGGGGGTGCTAATGAAAAACTGTTTTTT. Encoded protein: CASSVDTGGANEKLFF.

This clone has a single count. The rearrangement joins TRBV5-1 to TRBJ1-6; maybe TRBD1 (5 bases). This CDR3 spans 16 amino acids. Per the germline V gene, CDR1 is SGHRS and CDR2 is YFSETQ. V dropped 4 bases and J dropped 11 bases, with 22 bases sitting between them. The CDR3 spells CASSQDTTSKGTPLHF. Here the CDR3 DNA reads TGCGCCAGCAGCCAGGACACCACATCGAAGGGGACACCCCTCCACTTT.

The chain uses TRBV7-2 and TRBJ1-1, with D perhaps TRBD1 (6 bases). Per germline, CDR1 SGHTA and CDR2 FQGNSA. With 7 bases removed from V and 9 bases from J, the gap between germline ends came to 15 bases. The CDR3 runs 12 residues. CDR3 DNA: TGTGCCAGCACCTCGTGGGGACACAAAGCTTTCTTT. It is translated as CASTSWGHKAFF.

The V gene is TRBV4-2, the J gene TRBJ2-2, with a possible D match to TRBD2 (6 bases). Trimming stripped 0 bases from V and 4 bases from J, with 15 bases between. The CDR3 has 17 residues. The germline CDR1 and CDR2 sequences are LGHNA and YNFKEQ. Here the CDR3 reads CASSQDYGGSSTGELFF. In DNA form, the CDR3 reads TGTGCCAGCAGCCAAGACTACGGGGGATCGAGCACCGGGGAGCTGTTTTTT.

The CDR3 nucleotides are TGTGCCAGCAGCATTTCGGACAGGGGGCCTTACAATGAGCAGTTCTTC. Its translation is CASSISDRGPYNEQFF. The chain couples TRBV7-8 to TRBJ2-1, with TRBD1 identical over 11 bases. CDR1 and CDR2 (germline): SGHVS, FQNEAQ. CDR3 length: 16 amino acids. J gave up 4 bases and V 5 bases, and 7 bases lay outside the gene matches.

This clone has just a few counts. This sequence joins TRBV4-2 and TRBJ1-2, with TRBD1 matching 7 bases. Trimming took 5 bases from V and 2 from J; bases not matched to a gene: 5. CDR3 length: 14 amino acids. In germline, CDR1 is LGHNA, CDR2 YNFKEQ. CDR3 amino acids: CASSWTGPNYGYTF. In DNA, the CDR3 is TGTGCCAGCAGCTGGACAGGTCCCAACTATGGCTACACCTTC.

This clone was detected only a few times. CDR3 in amino acids: CASSYGGLETQYF. CDR3 nucleotides: TGTGCCAGCAGCTATGGGGGGTTAGAGACCCAGTACTTC. This chain links TRBV5-6 with TRBJ2-5, with D possibly TRBD2 on 6 matching bases. The CDR3 extends over 13 amino acids. Germline lookup yields CDR1 SGHDT and CDR2 YYEEEE. V was trimmed by 3 bases and J by 4 bases, leaving 10 bases between them.

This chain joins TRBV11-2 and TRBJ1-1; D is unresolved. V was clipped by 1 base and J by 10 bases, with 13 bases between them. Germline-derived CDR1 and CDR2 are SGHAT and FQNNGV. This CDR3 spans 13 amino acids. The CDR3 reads CASSLVSQAGAFF. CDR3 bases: TGTGCCAGCAGCTTAGTGAGTCAGGCAGGAGCTTTCTTT. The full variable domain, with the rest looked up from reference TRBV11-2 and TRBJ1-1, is EAGVAQSPRYKIIEKRQSVAFWCNPISGHATLYWYQQILGQGPKLLIQFQNNGVVDDSQLPKDRFSAERLKGVDSTLKIQPAKLEDSAVYLCASSLVSQAGAFFGQGTRLTVV.

The CDR3 sequence: CASSSGQFNQPQHF. The CDR3 coding sequence is TGTGCCAGCAGTTCCGGACAGTTCAATCAGCCCCAGCATTTT. The V call is TRBV27, the J call TRBJ1-5, with D possibly being TRBD1 (6 bases). Germline V gene sequence: CDR1 MNHEY, CDR2 SMNVEV (reference sequence). The CDR3 is made up of 14 amino acids. Deletions cut 4 bases from V and 3 bases from J, with 10 bases between.

The CDR3 loop is CASSDPGQGGYEQYF. CDR3 coding DNA: TGTGCCAGCAGTGACCCGGGACAGGGAGGGTACGAGCAGTACTTC. The chain is built from TRBV25-1 and TRBJ2-7; 9 bases match TRBD1. The V and J ends lost 3 bases and 4 bases, in that order; junction bases with no gene match: 7. The CDR3 covers 15 residues. Germline loops: CDR1 MGHDK, CDR2 SYGVNS.

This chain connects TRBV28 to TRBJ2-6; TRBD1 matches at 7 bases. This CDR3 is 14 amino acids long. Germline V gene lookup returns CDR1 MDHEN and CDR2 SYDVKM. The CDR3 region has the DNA TGTGGGGCCCAGGGGGTAACTGGGGCCAACGTCCTGACTTTC. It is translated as CGAQGVTGANVLTF. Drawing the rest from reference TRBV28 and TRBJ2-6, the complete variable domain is DVKVTQSSRYLVKRTGEKVFLECVQDMDHENMFWYRQDPGLGLRLIYFSYDVKMKEKGDIPEGYSVSREKKERFSLILESASTNQTSMYLCGAQGVTGANVLTFGAGSRLTVL.

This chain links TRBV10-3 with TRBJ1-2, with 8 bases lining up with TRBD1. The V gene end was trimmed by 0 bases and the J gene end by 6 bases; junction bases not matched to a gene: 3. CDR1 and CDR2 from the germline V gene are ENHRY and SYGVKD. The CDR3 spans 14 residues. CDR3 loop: CAISESQGEDGYTF. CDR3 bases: TGTGCCATCAGTGAGTCACAGGGGGAGGATGGCTACACCTTC.

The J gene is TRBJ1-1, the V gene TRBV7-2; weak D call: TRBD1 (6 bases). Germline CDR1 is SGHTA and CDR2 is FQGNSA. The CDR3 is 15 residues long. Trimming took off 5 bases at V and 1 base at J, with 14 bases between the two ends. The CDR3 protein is CASSHGQRRNTEAFF. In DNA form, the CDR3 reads TGTGCCAGCAGCCACGGACAGAGGAGGAACACTGAAGCTTTCTTT.

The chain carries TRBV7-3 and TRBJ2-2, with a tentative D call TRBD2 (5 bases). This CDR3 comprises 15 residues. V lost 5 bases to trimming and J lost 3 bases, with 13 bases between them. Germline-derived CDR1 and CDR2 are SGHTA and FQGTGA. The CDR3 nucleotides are TGTGCCAGCAGCCCCGGAAGAGGGTACACCGGGGAGCTGTTTTTT. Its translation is CASSPGRGYTGELFF.

The CDR3 DNA is TGTGCCAGCAGTCGGGGGGCGGACTATGGCTACACCTTC. Residues: CASSRGADYGYTF. The chain couples TRBV2 to TRBJ1-2; tentative D call: TRBD1 (6 bases). Germline CDR1 and CDR2: SNHLY and FYNNEI. The CDR3 covers 13 residues. Trimming removed 5 bases at V and 3 bases at J, with 10 bases between.